These 10 T cell receptor beta chains share one sample of origin, sequenced in a study of blood T cell repertoires in COVID-19. Sequencing was performed with immunoSEQ multiplex PCR; in TCRdb, only in-frame clones are kept and a portion is missing. This table holds under 150,000 clones, roughly 80% found once. The sequenced sample was peripheral blood. These receptor sequences come from a woman over 75 with acute or convalescent COVID-19.

This chain joins TRBV6-5 and TRBJ1-2; TRBD1 might be the D (6 bases). Germline V gene lookup returns CDR1 MNHEY and CDR2 SVGAGI. With 6 bases removed from V and 6 bases from J, the gap between germline ends came to 14 bases. This CDR3 has 13 amino acids. The CDR3 DNA is TGTGCCAGCAGCTTCGACAGGATTGATGGCTACACCTTC. Translating gives CASSFDRIDGYTF.

The chain recombines TRBV19 with TRBJ2-2; 7 bases are a match to TRBD1. Per germline, CDR1 LNHDA and CDR2 SQIVND (reference sequence). The CDR3 runs 15 residues. With 3 bases clipped from V and 8 bases from J, the junction kept 9 bases outside the gene matches. CDR3 sequence (DNA): TGTGCCAGTAGTATTAAGGGACAGATCGGAGGGGAGCTGTTTTTT. Translating it yields CASSIKGQIGGELFF.

The chain recombines TRBV7-2 with TRBJ2-1; no firm D call. The CDR3 has 12 amino acids. Per germline, CDR1 SGHTA and CDR2 FQGNSA. The germline V and J ends were trimmed by 3 bases and 11 bases, with 11 bases remaining between them. The DNA of the CDR3 is TGTGCCAGCAGCTTCGGCCGAGACAAGCAGTTCTTC. Translated, it gives CASSFGRDKQFF. The whole variable domain, filled in from reference TRBV7-2 and TRBJ2-1, reads GAGVSQSPSNKVTEKGKDVELRCDPISGHTALYWYRQSLGQGLEFLIYFQGNSAPDKSGLPSDRFSAERTGGSVSTLTIQRTQQEDSAVYLCASSFGRDKQFFGPGTRLTVL.

This chain connects TRBV5-1 to TRBJ1-1, with TRBD1 identical over 11 bases. This CDR3 has 15 residues. J gave up 4 bases and V 1 base, and 3 bases lay outside the gene matches. Germline-derived CDR1 and CDR2 are SGHRS and YFSETQ. DNA for the CDR3: TGCGCCAGCAGCTTGAGGACAGGGGGCAGCACTGAAGCTTTCTTT. Amino acids: CASSLRTGGSTEAFF.

This chain joins TRBV2 and TRBJ2-1; 7 bases line up with TRBD2. CDR1 and CDR2 (germline): SNHLY, FYNNEI. J gave up 7 bases and V 4 bases, and 13 bases lay outside the gene matches. CDR3 length: 16 residues. The CDR3 coding sequence is TGTGCCAGCAGTGTAGGAGACGTGCGGGGGAGAAATGAGCAGTTCTTC. Translated, it gives CASSVGDVRGRNEQFF.

Of note for this clone: One end of the junction fails to match germline, which may point to a read error. V is TRBV13 and J is TRBJ2-3; 7 bases agree with TRBD1. CDR1 is PRHDT and CDR2 is FYEKMQ in the germline V gene (reference sequence). This CDR3 contains 16 residues. CDR3 residues: CASSLGTVTSTDTQYF. CDR3 nucleotide sequence: TGTGCCAGCAGCCTAGGGACAGTGACGAGCACAGATACGCAGTATTTT.

The chain employs TRBV11-3 and TRBJ2-3; D call uncertain. The V gene's germline CDR1 is SGHNT and CDR2 YENEEA. The CDR3 runs 15 residues. Deletions cut 0 bases from V and 2 bases from J, with 9 bases between. The CDR3 region has the DNA TGTGCCAGCAGCTTAGACTCGACATACACAGATACGCAGTATTTT. This encodes CASSLDSTYTDTQYF.

The chain recombines TRBV18 with TRBJ1-1; TRBD1 might be the D (5 bases). The germline CDR1 and CDR2 sequences are KGHSH and LQKENI. Trimming removed 1 base at V and 2 bases at J, with 8 bases between. CDR3 length: 14 residues. This chain's CDR3 is CASSPRQTNTEAFF. The CDR3 DNA is TGTGCCAGCTCACCACGACAGACCAACACTGAAGCTTTCTTT.

V usage is TRBV19 and J usage is TRBJ2-7; 8 nucleotides match TRBD1. Germline CDR1 reads LNHDA; CDR2 reads SQIVND (reference sequence). The CDR3 consists of 15 residues. J gave up 2 bases and V 5 bases, and 8 bases lay outside the gene matches. The CDR3 DNA reads TGTGCCAGTAGTGCCCGACAGGGGACCACCTACGAGCAGTACTTC. Its protein is CASSARQGTTYEQYF.

The chain recombines TRBV27 with TRBJ1-1; D gene ambiguous. The germline V and J ends were trimmed by 2 bases and 2 bases, with 6 bases remaining between them. The CDR3 runs 13 residues. Germline-derived CDR1 and CDR2 are MNHEY and SMNVEV (reference sequence). Here the CDR3 DNA reads TGTGCCAGCAGTTTAGGGCGTAACACTGAAGCTTTCTTT. It is translated as CASSLGRNTEAFF.